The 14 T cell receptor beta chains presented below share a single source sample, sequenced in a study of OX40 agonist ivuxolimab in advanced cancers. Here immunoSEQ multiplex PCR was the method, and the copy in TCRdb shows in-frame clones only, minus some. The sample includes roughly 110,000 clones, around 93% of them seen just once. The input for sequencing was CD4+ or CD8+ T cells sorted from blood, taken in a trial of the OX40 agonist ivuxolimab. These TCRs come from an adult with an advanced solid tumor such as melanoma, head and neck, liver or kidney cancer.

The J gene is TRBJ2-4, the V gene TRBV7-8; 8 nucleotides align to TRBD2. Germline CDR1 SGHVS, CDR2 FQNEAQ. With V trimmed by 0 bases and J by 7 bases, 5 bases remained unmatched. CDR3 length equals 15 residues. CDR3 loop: CASSLASGGPNIQYF. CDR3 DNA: TGTGCCAGCAGCTTAGCGTCGGGAGGGCCGAACATTCAGTACTTC.

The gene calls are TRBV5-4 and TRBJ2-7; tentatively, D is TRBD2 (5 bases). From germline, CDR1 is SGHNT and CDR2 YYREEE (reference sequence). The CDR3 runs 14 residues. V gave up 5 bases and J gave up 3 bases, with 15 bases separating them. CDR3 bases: TGTGCCAGCAGTCCAGATTCCGGGATCTACGAGCAGTACTTC. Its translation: CASSPDSGIYEQYF.

Written as DNA, the CDR3 is TGTGCCAGCAGCTTGGGGAGCACTGAAGCTTTCTTT. Protein: CASSLGSTEAFF. This chain uses TRBV5-6 with TRBJ1-1, with D unresolved. Per germline, CDR1 SGHDT and CDR2 YYEEEE. CDR3 size: 12 residues. V was shortened by 0 bases and J by 4 bases, with 4 bases between the two germline ends.

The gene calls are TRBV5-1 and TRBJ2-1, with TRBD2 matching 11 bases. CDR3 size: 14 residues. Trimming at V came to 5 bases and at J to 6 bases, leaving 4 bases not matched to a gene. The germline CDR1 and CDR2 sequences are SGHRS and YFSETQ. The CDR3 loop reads CASSAGLAGNEQFF. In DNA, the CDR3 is TGCGCCAGCAGTGCTGGACTAGCGGGCAATGAGCAGTTCTTC.

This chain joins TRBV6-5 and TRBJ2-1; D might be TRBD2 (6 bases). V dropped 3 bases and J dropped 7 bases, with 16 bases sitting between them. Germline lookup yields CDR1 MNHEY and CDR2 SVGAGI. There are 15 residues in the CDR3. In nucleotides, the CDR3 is TGTGCCAGCAGTTATCGCGGGACTTCCCCTAATGAGCAGTTCTTC. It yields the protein CASSYRGTSPNEQFF.

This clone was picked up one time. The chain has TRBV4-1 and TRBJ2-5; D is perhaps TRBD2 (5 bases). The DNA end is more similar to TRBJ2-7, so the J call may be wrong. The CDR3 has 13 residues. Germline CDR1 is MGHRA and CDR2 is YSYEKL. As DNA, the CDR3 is TGCGCCAGCAGCCAAGACGGGGTCTACGAGCAGTACTTC. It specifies CASSQDGVYEQYF.

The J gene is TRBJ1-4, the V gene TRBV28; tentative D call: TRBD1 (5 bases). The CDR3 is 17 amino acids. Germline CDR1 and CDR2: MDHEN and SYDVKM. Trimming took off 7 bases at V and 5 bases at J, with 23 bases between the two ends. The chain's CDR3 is CASILAGTRDGNEKLFF. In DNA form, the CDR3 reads TGTGCCAGCATTCTCGCCGGGACGAGGGACGGGAATGAAAAACTGTTTTTT.

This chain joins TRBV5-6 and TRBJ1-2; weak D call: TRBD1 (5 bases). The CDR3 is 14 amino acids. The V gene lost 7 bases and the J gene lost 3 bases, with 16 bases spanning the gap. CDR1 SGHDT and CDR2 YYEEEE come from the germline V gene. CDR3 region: CASWMRGRDYGYTF. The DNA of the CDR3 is TGTGCCAGCTGGATGCGGGGCCGGGACTATGGCTACACCTTC.

The CDR3 region is CASSGGTGGNQPQHF. DNA of the CDR3: TGCGCCAGCAGTGGTGGGACAGGAGGCAATCAGCCCCAGCATTTT. The chain joins TRBV10-2 to TRBJ1-5; 8 nucleotides line up with TRBD1. The germline gives CDR1 WSHSY, CDR2 SAAADI. The CDR3 consists of 15 residues. V trimming: 4 bases; J trimming: 2 bases; junction bases outside the gene matches: 4.

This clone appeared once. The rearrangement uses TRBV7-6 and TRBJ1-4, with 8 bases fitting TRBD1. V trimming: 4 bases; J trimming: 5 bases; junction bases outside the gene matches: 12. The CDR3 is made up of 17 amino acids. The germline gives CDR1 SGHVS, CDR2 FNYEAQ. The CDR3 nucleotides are TGTGCCAGCAGCTCCTGGGTTAGCAGGGGGCGAAATGAAAAACTGTTTTTT. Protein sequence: CASSSWVSRGRNEKLFF.

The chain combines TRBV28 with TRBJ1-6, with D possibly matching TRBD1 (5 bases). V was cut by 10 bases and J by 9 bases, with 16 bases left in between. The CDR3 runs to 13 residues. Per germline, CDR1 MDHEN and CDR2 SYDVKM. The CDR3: CATRPQGSSPLHF. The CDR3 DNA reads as TGTGCCACCCGACCCCAGGGCAGTTCACCCCTCCACTTT. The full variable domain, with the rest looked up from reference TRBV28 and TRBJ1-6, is DVKVTQSSRYLVKRTGEKVFLECVQDMDHENMFWYRQDPGLGLRLIYFSYDVKMKEKGDIPEGYSVSREKKERFSLILESASTNQTSMYLCATRPQGSSPLHFGNGTRLTVT.

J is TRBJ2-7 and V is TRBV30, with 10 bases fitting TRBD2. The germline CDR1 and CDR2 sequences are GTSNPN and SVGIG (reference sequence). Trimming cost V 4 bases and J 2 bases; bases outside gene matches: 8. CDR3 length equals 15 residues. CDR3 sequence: CAWTPAGGVTYEQYF. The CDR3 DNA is TGTGCCTGGACCCCAGCGGGAGGGGTAACCTACGAGCAGTACTTC.

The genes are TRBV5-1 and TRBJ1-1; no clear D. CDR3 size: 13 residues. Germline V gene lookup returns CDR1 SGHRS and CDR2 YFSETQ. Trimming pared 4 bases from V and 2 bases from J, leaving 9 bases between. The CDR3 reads CASSGGVNTEAFF. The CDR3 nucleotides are TGCGCCAGCAGCGGAGGAGTTAACACTGAAGCTTTCTTT.

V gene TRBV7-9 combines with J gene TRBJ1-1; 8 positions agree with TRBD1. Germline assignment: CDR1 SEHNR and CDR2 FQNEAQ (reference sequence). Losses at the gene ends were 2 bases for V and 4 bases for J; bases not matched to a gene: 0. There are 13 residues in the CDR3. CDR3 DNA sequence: TGTGCCAGCAGCTTAACAGGGGGCACTGAAGCTTTCTTT. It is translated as CASSLTGGTEAFF.